This T cell receptor (beta chain) was captured in a study of blood T cell repertoires in COVID-19. Profiling relied on immunoSEQ multiplex PCR, and the TCRdb table lists in-frame clones only, not all of them. This sample has about 220,000 clones, with roughly 85% found just once. The V and J ends lost 6 bases and 5 bases, in that order; junction bases with no gene match: 9. Germline V gene sequence: CDR1 PRHDT, CDR2 FYEKMQ (reference sequence). The CDR3 extends over 15 amino acids. The chain employs TRBV13 and TRBJ2-7; 11 bases are shared with TRBD2. This clonotype originated in a man aged 45-65 years who had recovered from COVID-19. Sequenced input: peripheral blood. The CDR3, as DNA: TGTGCCAGCAGGATAGCGGGAGGGAAATGGGACGAGCAGTACTTC. This sequence encodes CASRIAGGKWDEQYF.